These T cell receptor beta chains were read from a single sample in a study of blood T cell repertoires in COVID-19. TCRdb's copy holds only in-frame clones and misses some; the assay was immunoSEQ multiplex PCR. The sample carries over 250,000 clones, 85% recorded once. The sequencing input was peripheral blood. These receptors were collected from a human donor in a cohort sampled during active COVID-19. CDR3s include the opening cysteine and the closing phenylalanine or tryptophan. The D gene is left open where the match is weak. Not all rows give a size; the values are once, few, many and, for expanded clones, a class.

D gene: NA
clone size: once
V gene: TRBV3-1/TRBV3-2
J gene: TRBJ2-1
CDR3 protein: CASSPRGDSYNEQFF
CDR3 DNA: TGTGCCAGCAGCCCCCGTGGGGACTCTTACAATGAGCAGTTCTTC

D gene: TRBD1
clone size: NA
V gene: TRBV6-4
J gene: TRBJ1-4
CDR3 protein: CASSAQGGNEKLFF
CDR3 DNA: TGTGCCAGCAGTGCACAGGGGGGAAATGAAAAACTGTTTTTT

D gene: NA
clone size: NA
V gene: TRBV7-2
J gene: TRBJ2-2
CDR3 protein: CASSLRRTNTGELFF
CDR3 DNA: TGTGCCAGCAGCTTACGGAGGACGAACACCGGGGAGCTGTTTTTT

D gene: NA
clone size: NA
V gene: TRBV6-5
J gene: TRBJ1-6
CDR3 protein: CASSYSWRRNNSPLHF
CDR3 DNA: TGTGCCAGCAGTTACTCGTGGCGGCGGAATAATTCACCCCTCCACTTT

D gene: NA
clone size: few
V gene: TRBV28
J gene: TRBJ1-4
CDR3 protein: CASSLGQTNEKLFF
CDR3 DNA: TGTGCCAGCAGTCTGGGGCAGACTAATGAAAAACTGTTTTTT

D gene: TRBD2
clone size: once
V gene: TRBV7-2
J gene: TRBJ2-1
CDR3 protein: CASSPSGSGSSYNEQFF
CDR3 DNA: TGTGCCAGCAGCCCCTCGGGTAGCGGGAGCTCCTACAATGAGCAGTTCTTC

D gene: NA
clone size: NA
V gene: TRBV7-9
J gene: TRBJ1-6
CDR3 protein: CASSGDRSSYNSPLHF
CDR3 DNA: TGTGCCAGCAGCGGAGATAGGAGCTCCTATAATTCACCCCTCCACTTT

D gene: TRBD2
clone size: NA
V gene: TRBV10-3
J gene: TRBJ2-3
CDR3 protein: CAISESSGSLQYF
CDR3 DNA: TGTGCCATCAGTGAGTCGAGCGGGAGCCTGCAGTATTTT

D gene: NA
clone size: NA
V gene: TRBV4-2
J gene: TRBJ1-3
CDR3 protein: CASSSAVTSSGNTIYF
CDR3 DNA: TGTGCCAGCAGCTCAGCGGTCACAAGCTCTGGAAACACCATATATTTT

D gene: TRBD2
clone size: NA
V gene: TRBV27
J gene: TRBJ2-1
CDR3 protein: CASLLMPPSGPYNEQFF
CDR3 DNA: TGTGCCAGCCTCCTCATGCCCCCTAGCGGGCCTTACAATGAGCAGTTCTTC

D gene: NA
clone size: NA
V gene: TRBV6-6
J gene: TRBJ1-2
CDR3 protein: CATTGGINYGYTF
CDR3 DNA: TGTGCCACTACCGGGGGGATAAACTATGGCTACACCTTC

D gene: TRBD2
clone size: NA
V gene: TRBV6-5
J gene: TRBJ2-1
CDR3 protein: CASSYGRGGAVVEQFF
CDR3 DNA: TGTGCCAGCAGTTACGGCCGGGGGGGGGCGGTGGTTGAGCAGTTCTTC

D gene: NA
clone size: NA
V gene: TRBV7-2
J gene: TRBJ2-7
CDR3 protein: CASSSRRGYEQYF
CDR3 DNA: TGTGCCAGCAGCTCCCGTCGGGGGTACGAGCAGTACTTC

D gene: NA
clone size: few
V gene: TRBV19
J gene: TRBJ1-5
CDR3 protein: CASSIRAGIQPQHF
CDR3 DNA: TGTGCCAGTAGTATAAGGGCGGGAATACAGCCCCAGCATTTT

D gene: NA
clone size: NA
V gene: TRBV30
J gene: TRBJ2-2
CDR3 protein: CAVFGDTNTGELFF
CDR3 DNA: TGTGCCGTTTTTGGGGACACGAACACCGGGGAGCTGTTTTTT

D gene: NA
clone size: NA
V gene: TRBV19
J gene: TRBJ1-3
CDR3 protein: CASRPPGTGNTIYF
CDR3 DNA: TGTGCCAGTCGGCCCCCAGGGACTGGAAACACCATATATTTT

D gene: TRBD1
clone size: NA
V gene: TRBV6-4
J gene: TRBJ2-2
CDR3 protein: CASSQRTGAVGELFF
CDR3 DNA: TGTGCCAGCAGCCAAAGGACAGGGGCGGTCGGGGAGCTGTTTTTT